This TCR beta chain was sequenced for a study of blood T cells in healthy people across ages. Per individual sample, total RNA of at least 5.5 micrograms was extracted. Study findings and constraints: In older individuals, TCR beta diversity per million T cells was lower, falling roughly linearly with age. Researchers judged that diversity estimates from one million T cells fell short of true values.

Note on this clonotype: Its cognate antigen is unknown.

Trimming took 2 bases from V and 15 from J, leaving 14 bases between them. CDR3 length: 12 residues. Germline CDR1 reads MDHEN; CDR2 reads SYDVKM. A second PCR, run for about 7 to 11 cycles, used a sample-barcoded 5' primer plus a J-beta primer mix. CDR3-containing paired-end reads numbered at least 2.5 million in each sample. In TCRdb, the 5' RACE reads were re-called with MiXCR into one record per CDR3 protein. Among about 1.4 million distinct CDR3 sequences listed, approximately 59% were seen once. This receptor was taken from a man younger than 30 in good health. Sequencing was carried out using blood. The genes are TRBV28 and TRBJ2-1, with D maybe TRBD2 (7 bases). The CDR3 nucleotides are TGTGCCAGCAGTTTAGGGGGGGCGGCATCGTTCTTC. Translated: CASSLGGAASFF. The variable domain in full, completed from reference TRBV28 and TRBJ2-1, reads DVKVTQSSRYLVKRTGEKVFLECVQDMDHENMFWYRQDPGLGLRLIYFSYDVKMKEKGDIPEGYSVSREKKERFSLILESASTNQTSMYLCASSLGGAASFFGPGTRLTVL.